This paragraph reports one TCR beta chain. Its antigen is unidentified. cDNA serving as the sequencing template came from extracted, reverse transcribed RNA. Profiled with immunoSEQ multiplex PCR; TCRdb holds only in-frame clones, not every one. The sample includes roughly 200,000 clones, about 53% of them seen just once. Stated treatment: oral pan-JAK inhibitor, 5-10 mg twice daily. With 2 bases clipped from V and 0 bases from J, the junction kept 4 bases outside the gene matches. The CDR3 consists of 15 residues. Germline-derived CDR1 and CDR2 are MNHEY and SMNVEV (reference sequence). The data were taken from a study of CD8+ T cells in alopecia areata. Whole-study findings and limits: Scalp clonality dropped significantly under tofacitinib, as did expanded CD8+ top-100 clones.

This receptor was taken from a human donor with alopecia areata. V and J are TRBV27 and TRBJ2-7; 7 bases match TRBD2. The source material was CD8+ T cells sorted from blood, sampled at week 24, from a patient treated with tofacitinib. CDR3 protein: CASSLAPGGSYEQYF. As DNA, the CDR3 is TGTGCCAGCAGTTTAGCCCCGGGGGGCTCCTACGAGCAGTACTTC.